This is a list of T cell receptor beta chains from one sample in a study of T cell responses to AZD1222 COVID-19 vaccine. Sequencing was performed with immunoSEQ multiplex PCR; in TCRdb, only in-frame clones are kept and a portion is missing. The profile covers roughly 99,000 clones, with about 89% appearing a single time and around 8.3% taken by the ten largest. The specimen comprised peripheral blood, sampled 28 days after the second AZD1222 dose. The receptor source for this set is an adult who received the AZD1222 COVID-19 vaccine. CDR3s include the opening cysteine and the closing phenylalanine or tryptophan. Fields, in order: J gene, D gene, V gene, clone size, CDR3 DNA, CDR3 protein. A D gene is named only where the DNA matches it firmly. The listing skips clone size in some rows; elsewhere it reads once, few, many or a size class.

J: TRBJ2-3
D: .
V: TRBV19
size: .
DNA: TGTGCCAGTAGTATCGGACGCGGGAACTATCCTACGCAGTATTTT
CDR3: CASSIGRGNYPTQYF

J: TRBJ2-1
D: .
V: TRBV19
size: once
DNA: TGTGCCAGTACCCCTTTATACGCCGGGACAAACTACTCCTACAATGAGCAGTTCTTC
CDR3: CASTPLYAGTNYSYNEQFF

J: TRBJ2-3
D: TRBD1
V: TRBV24-1
size: .
DNA: TGTGCCACCAGTGACGACAGGGGAGATACGCAGTATTTT
CDR3: CATSDDRGDTQYF

J: TRBJ1-5
D: .
V: TRBV30
size: .
DNA: TGTGCCTGGAGTCCTGGGGGAAATCAGCCCCAGCATTTT
CDR3: CAWSPGGNQPQHF

J: TRBJ2-2
D: .
V: TRBV10-3
size: .
DNA: TGTGCCATCAAACAGGACACCGGGGAGCTGTTTTTT
CDR3: CAIKQDTGELFF

J: TRBJ2-1
D: TRBD2
V: TRBV2
size: .
DNA: TGTGCCAGCAGTGAAGGGCTAGCGGGACATATGGAGCGGGTGCAGTTCTTC
CDR3: CASSEGLAGHMERVQFF

J: TRBJ1-2
D: .
V: TRBV28
size: .
DNA: TGTGCCAGCAGTACCTCCACCGGGACGGGTTCTAACTATGGCTACACCTTC
CDR3: CASSTSTGTGSNYGYTF

J: TRBJ1-1
D: TRBD1
V: TRBV5-4
size: once
DNA: TGTGCCAGCAGCTTTCTGCAGGGGGACACTGAAGCTTTCTTT
CDR3: CASSFLQGDTEAFF

J: TRBJ1-2
D: .
V: TRBV12-3/TRBV12-4
size: .
DNA: TGTGCCAGCAGTTTGGCAGGTCATTATGGCTACACCTTC
CDR3: CASSLAGHYGYTF

J: TRBJ2-5
D: TRBD2
V: TRBV5-1
size: .
DNA: TGCGCCAGCAGCTTGGGACTAGCGGGAATCGTACAAGAGACCCAGTACTTC
CDR3: CASSLGLAGIVQETQYF

J: TRBJ1-2
D: .
V: TRBV6-5
size: .
DNA: TGTGCCAGCTTTGACTCCGGGTCCTATGGCTACACCTTC
CDR3: CASFDSGSYGYTF

J: TRBJ2-3
D: TRBD2
V: TRBV3-1/TRBV3-2
size: .
DNA: TGTGCCAGCAGCCAAAGCGTTCGACTAGCTAACACAGATACGCAGTATTTT
CDR3: CASSQSVRLANTDTQYF

J: TRBJ2-7
D: .
V: TRBV18
size: .
DNA: TGTGCCAGCTCGCCCCGACTCGAGGAGGAGCAGTACTTC
CDR3: CASSPRLEEEQYF

J: TRBJ2-1
D: .
V: TRBV6-4
size: .
DNA: TGTGCCAGCAGTCGGGAGTCTAGCTCCTACAATGAGCAGTTCTTC
CDR3: CASSRESSSYNEQFF

J: TRBJ2-7
D: .
V: TRBV6-2/TRBV6-3
size: .
DNA: TGTGCCAGCAGTTACCGTCTCGACAGAAACGAGCAGTACTTC
CDR3: CASSYRLDRNEQYF

J: TRBJ2-2
D: TRBD2
V: TRBV19
size: few
DNA: TGTGCCAGTAGTACTAGCGGGAGGGACACCGGGGAGCTGTTTTTT
CDR3: CASSTSGRDTGELFF

J: TRBJ1-1
D: .
V: TRBV18
size: .
DNA: TGTGCCAGCTCATCAGGGGAGAACACTGAAGCTTTCTTT
CDR3: CASSSGENTEAFF

J: TRBJ2-1
D: .
V: TRBV7-9
size: .
DNA: TGTGCCAGCAGCTCATTAGGTGAGCAGTTCTTC
CDR3: CASSSLGEQFF

J: TRBJ1-2
D: .
V: TRBV10-1
size: .
DNA: TGCGCCAGCAGTGAAAGTGGGGCGGTTGGCTACACCTTC
CDR3: CASSESGAVGYTF

J: TRBJ2-1
D: .
V: TRBV4-2
size: .
DNA: TGTGCCAGCAGCCAGGACTTACAACTAGCCTCATTTTACAATGAGCAGTTCTTC
CDR3: CASSQDLQLASFYNEQFF

J: TRBJ2-2
D: TRBD1
V: TRBV18
size: once
DNA: TGTGCCAGCTCACCCCCCGGGACAGGGACGAACACCGGGGAGCTGTTTTTT
CDR3: CASSPPGTGTNTGELFF

J: TRBJ1-5
D: .
V: TRBV24-1
size: .
DNA: TGTGCCACCAGTCTACCGGGGAGCAATCAGCCCCAGCATTTT
CDR3: CATSLPGSNQPQHF

J: TRBJ2-3
D: .
V: TRBV5-4
size: .
DNA: TGTGCCAGCAGCCGAACAGGGAATCGAGATACGCAGTATTTT
CDR3: CASSRTGNRDTQYF

J: TRBJ1-5
D: TRBD1
V: TRBV15
size: .
DNA: TGTGCCACAAGGACAGGGAATCAGCCCCAGCATTTT
CDR3: CATRTGNQPQHF

J: TRBJ1-1
D: .
V: TRBV5-1
size: .
DNA: TGCGCCAGCAGCTTGGGGGGAACCCTGAACACTGAAGCTTTCTTT
CDR3: CASSLGGTLNTEAFF

J: TRBJ2-2
D: TRBD2
V: TRBV30
size: once
DNA: TGTGCCTGGAGTACCGGGACTAGCGGGACCACCGGGGAGCTGTTTTTT
CDR3: CAWSTGTSGTTGELFF

J: TRBJ2-1
D: .
V: TRBV5-1
size: .
DNA: TGCGCCAGCAGTATGAGTTTGGGGGAGCAGTTCTTC
CDR3: CASSMSLGEQFF

J: TRBJ1-1
D: .
V: TRBV5-1
size: .
DNA: TGCGCCAGCAGCTCCGGACAGACAAACATGAACACTGAAGCTTTCTTT
CDR3: CASSSGQTNMNTEAFF

J: TRBJ1-6
D: .
V: TRBV28
size: .
DNA: TGTGCCAGCAGCCCTTCAGGGGTCATGTATAATTCACCCCTCCACTTT
CDR3: CASSPSGVMYNSPLHF

J: TRBJ2-3
D: .
V: TRBV28
size: once
DNA: TGTGCCAGCACCGTGGGGGCCAGGGTGGGAGATACGCAGTATTTT
CDR3: CASTVGARVGDTQYF

J: TRBJ1-1
D: TRBD1
V: TRBV29-1
size: .
DNA: TGCAGCGGCAGGAAGGACAGGGGGTACACTGAAGCTTTCTTT
CDR3: CSGRKDRGYTEAFF

J: TRBJ1-1
D: .
V: TRBV5-1
size: .
DNA: TGCGCCAGCAGCCTCCAGGTTGATGACACTGAAGCTTTCTTT
CDR3: CASSLQVDDTEAFF

J: TRBJ2-1
D: TRBD2
V: TRBV7-2
size: .
DNA: TGTGCCAGCAGCTTAAGAGCGGGGAGCTCCTACAATGAGCAGTTCTTC
CDR3: CASSLRAGSSYNEQFF

J: TRBJ1-1
D: TRBD1
V: TRBV27
size: .
DNA: TGTGCCAGCAGGAACAGGGGAGGGACTGAAGCTTTCTTT
CDR3: CASRNRGGTEAFF

J: TRBJ2-5
D: .
V: TRBV28
size: .
DNA: TGTGCCAGCAGTTTATTAGGGGGAGAAGAGACCCAGTACTTC
CDR3: CASSLLGGEETQYF

J: TRBJ1-4
D: TRBD1
V: TRBV5-1
size: .
DNA: TGCGCCAGCAGCCCCGAGAGGGGGCAGGAAAAACTGTTTTTT
CDR3: CASSPERGQEKLFF

J: TRBJ2-7
D: TRBD2
V: TRBV7-8
size: once
DNA: TGTGCCAGCAGCTTAGCGCAAATCCCATTTGGACTAGCGGGTGTCTACGAGCAGTACTTC
CDR3: CASSLAQIPFGLAGVYEQYF

J: TRBJ1-1
D: .
V: TRBV28
size: once
DNA: TGTGCCAGCACTTACAGGCAGAACACTGAAGCTTTCTTT
CDR3: CASTYRQNTEAFF

J: TRBJ1-5
D: .
V: TRBV20-1
size: .
DNA: TGCAGTGCTAGTGGGTCGGGACCCAATCAGCCCCAGCATTTT
CDR3: CSASGSGPNQPQHF

J: TRBJ2-7
D: .
V: TRBV6-5
size: .
DNA: TGTGCCAGCAGTCGTAAGGTTGGGGAGCAGTACTTC
CDR3: CASSRKVGEQYF

J: TRBJ1-1
D: .
V: TRBV11-2
size: .
DNA: TGTGCCAGCAGCTTAGGGGCAGGGATGAACACTGAAGCTTTCTTT
CDR3: CASSLGAGMNTEAFF

J: TRBJ1-1
D: TRBD1
V: TRBV28
size: .
DNA: TGTGCCAGCACCCAGGGGGGTCAAACTGAAGCTTTCTTT
CDR3: CASTQGGQTEAFF

J: TRBJ1-4
D: .
V: TRBV7-9
size: .
DNA: TGTGCCAGCAGCCCGGGGGGGGCTGAAAAACTGTTTTTT
CDR3: CASSPGGAEKLFF

J: TRBJ2-1
D: TRBD1
V: TRBV5-6
size: .
DNA: TGTGCCAGCAGCTCAAACTGGGGGACAGGCTACAATGAGCAGTTCTTC
CDR3: CASSSNWGTGYNEQFF

J: TRBJ2-1
D: TRBD1
V: TRBV6-5
size: .
DNA: TGTGCCAGCAGTATAGGACAGGGGCCCTACAATGAGCAGTTCTTC
CDR3: CASSIGQGPYNEQFF

J: TRBJ1-5
D: .
V: TRBV9
size: few
DNA: TGTGCCAGCAGCGTAGGCCGTAGCTACGGTCGAGAAGTGGTGAGCAATCAGCCCCAGCATTTT
CDR3: CASSVGRSYGREVVSNQPQHF

J: TRBJ2-7
D: .
V: TRBV5-1
size: .
DNA: TGCGCCAGCAGCTTAAGGGACACCTACGAGCAGTACTTC
CDR3: CASSLRDTYEQYF

J: TRBJ2-2
D: .
V: TRBV28
size: once
DNA: TGTGCCAGCAGTACGACAGGCCTTCTCGCGAACACCGGGGAGCTGTTTTTT
CDR3: CASSTTGLLANTGELFF

J: TRBJ1-4
D: .
V: TRBV30
size: .
DNA: TGTGCCTGGAGTGTCCGGGGCAGGGCGCGTGGAAAACTGTTTTTT
CDR3: CAWSVRGRARGKLFF

J: TRBJ1-2
D: .
V: TRBV28
size: .
DNA: TGTGCCAGCAGTTCCGGGACAACCTATGGCTACACCTTC
CDR3: CASSSGTTYGYTF

J: TRBJ2-1
D: TRBD1
V: TRBV14
size: .
DNA: TGTGCCAGCAGCAAAAGGACAGGGGGCTTTAGTGAGCAGTTCTTC
CDR3: CASSKRTGGFSEQFF

J: TRBJ2-1
D: TRBD2
V: TRBV6-1
size: .
DNA: TGTGCCAGCAGTGCTAAGATACTAGCGGGAGCTCACAATGAGCAGTTCTTC
CDR3: CASSAKILAGAHNEQFF

J: TRBJ2-2
D: .
V: TRBV5-1
size: .
DNA: TGCGCCAGCAAAAGGGACGGAAACACCGGGGAGCTGTTTTTT
CDR3: CASKRDGNTGELFF

J: TRBJ1-5
D: .
V: TRBV28
size: .
DNA: TGTGCCAGCAGGTCAGGCGTCGATCAGCCCCAGCATTTT
CDR3: CASRSGVDQPQHF

J: TRBJ2-2
D: .
V: TRBV5-1
size: .
DNA: TGCGCCAGCAGCCCGAGGCGGACAGGGGGTTCTCTAGCGGGAGCCGGGGAGCTGTTTTTT
CDR3: CASSPRRTGGSLAGAGELFF

J: TRBJ2-7
D: .
V: TRBV28
size: .
DNA: TGTGCCTCTAAGGGAAGCTTCACCGGGACTGCATATTACGAGCAGTACTTC
CDR3: CASKGSFTGTAYYEQYF

J: TRBJ2-2
D: TRBD2
V: TRBV7-3
size: .
DNA: TGTGCCAGCAGCTTAACGCGGGGGTCCGGGGAGCTGTTTTTT
CDR3: CASSLTRGSGELFF